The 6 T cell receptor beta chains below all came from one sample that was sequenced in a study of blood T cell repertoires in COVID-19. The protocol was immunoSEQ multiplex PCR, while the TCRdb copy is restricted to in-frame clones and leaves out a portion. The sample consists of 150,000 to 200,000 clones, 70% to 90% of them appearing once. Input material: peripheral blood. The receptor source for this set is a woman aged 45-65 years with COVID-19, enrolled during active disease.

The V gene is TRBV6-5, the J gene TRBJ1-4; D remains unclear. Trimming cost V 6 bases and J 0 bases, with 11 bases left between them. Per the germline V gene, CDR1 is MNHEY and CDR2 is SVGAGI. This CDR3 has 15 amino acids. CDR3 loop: CASSLSHTTNEKLFF. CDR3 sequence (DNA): TGTGCCAGCAGCCTCTCACACACAACTAATGAAAAACTGTTTTTT.

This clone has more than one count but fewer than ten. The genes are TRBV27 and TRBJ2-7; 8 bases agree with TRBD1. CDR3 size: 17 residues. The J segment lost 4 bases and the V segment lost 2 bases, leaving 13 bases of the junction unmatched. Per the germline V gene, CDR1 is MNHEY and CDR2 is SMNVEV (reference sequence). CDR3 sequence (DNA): TGTGCCAGCAGTTTACGACCGACAGGGGTCATCGCGTACGAGCAGTACTTC. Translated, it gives CASSLRPTGVIAYEQYF.

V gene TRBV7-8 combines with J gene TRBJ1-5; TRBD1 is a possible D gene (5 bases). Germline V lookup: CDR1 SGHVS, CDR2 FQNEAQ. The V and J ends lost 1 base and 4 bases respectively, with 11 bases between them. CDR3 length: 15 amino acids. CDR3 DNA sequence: TGTGCCAGCAGCTTAGTGGGGGGAATTAATCAGCCCCAGCATTTT. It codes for CASSLVGGINQPQHF.

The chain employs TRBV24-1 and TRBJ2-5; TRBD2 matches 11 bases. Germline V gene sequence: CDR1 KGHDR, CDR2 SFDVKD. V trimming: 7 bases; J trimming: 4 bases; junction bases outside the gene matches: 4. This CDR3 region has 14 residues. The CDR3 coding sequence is TGTGCCACCAGCCTAGCGGGGGGTATAGAGACCCAGTACTTC. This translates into CATSLAGGIETQYF.

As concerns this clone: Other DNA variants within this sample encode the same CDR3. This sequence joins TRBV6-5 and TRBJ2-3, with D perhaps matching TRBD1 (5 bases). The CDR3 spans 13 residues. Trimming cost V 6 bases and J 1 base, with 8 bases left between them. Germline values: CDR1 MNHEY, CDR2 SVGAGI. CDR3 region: CASRRGGTDTQYF. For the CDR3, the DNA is TGTGCCAGCAGAAGGGGCGGCACAGATACGCAGTATTTT.

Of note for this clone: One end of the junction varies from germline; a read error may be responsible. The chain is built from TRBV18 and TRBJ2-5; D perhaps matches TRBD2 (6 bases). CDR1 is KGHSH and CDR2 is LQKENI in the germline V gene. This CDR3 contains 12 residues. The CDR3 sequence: CASSPAVGREDF. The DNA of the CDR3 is TGTGCCAGCTCACCAGCGGTCGGCAGGGAGGACTTC.